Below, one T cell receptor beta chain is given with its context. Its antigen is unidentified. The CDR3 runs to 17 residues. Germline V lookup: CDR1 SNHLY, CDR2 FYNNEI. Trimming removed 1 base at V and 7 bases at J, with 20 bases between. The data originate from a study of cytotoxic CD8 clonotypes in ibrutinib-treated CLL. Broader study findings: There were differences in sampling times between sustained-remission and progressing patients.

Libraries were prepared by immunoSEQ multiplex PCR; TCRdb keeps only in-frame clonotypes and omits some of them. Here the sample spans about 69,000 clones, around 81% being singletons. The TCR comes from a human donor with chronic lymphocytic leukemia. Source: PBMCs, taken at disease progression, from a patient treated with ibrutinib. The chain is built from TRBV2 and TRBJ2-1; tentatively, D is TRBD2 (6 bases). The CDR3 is CASSEVPWGDFANEQFF. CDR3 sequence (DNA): TGTGCCAGCAGTGAAGTCCCCTGGGGGGACTTCGCAAATGAGCAGTTCTTC.